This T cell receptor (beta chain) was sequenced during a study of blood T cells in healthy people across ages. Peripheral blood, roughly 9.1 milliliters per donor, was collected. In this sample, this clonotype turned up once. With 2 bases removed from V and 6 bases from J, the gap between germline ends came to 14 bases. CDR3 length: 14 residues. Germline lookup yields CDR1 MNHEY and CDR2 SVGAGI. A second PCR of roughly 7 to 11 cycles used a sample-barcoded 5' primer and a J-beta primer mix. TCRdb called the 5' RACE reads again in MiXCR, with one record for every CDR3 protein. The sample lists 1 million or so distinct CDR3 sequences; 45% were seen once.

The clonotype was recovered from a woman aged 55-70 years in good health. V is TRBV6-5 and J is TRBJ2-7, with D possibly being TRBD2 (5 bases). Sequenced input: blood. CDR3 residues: CASSYARAAGEQYF. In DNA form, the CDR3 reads TGTGCCAGCAGTTACGCACGGGCCGCGGGCGAGCAGTACTTC.